These 31 T cell receptor beta chains were all obtained from the same sample, sequenced in a study of T cell responses to AZD1222 COVID-19 vaccine. Sequenced by immunoSEQ multiplex PCR; TCRdb stores in-frame clones only, minus some. This table holds 120,000 to 150,000 clones, 82% found once. This specimen was peripheral blood, taken on day 0 of MenACWY control vaccination. These receptors all come from an adult in good health.

The genes are TRBV3-1 (or the pseudogene TRBV3-2) and TRBJ2-7; D is tentatively TRBD1 or TRBD2 (5 bases each). V lost 4 bases to trimming and J lost 6 bases, with 16 bases between them. The CDR3 is 14 amino acids. Germline V gene data show CDR1 as LGHDT and CDR2 as YNNKEL (reference sequence). CDR3 bases: TGTGCCAGCAGCCCCTCGGGTGAGGGGCGCGAGCAGTACTTC. It codes for CASSPSGEGREQYF.

The rearrangement joins TRBV11-2 to TRBJ2-7, with TRBD2 matching 8 bases. J lost 1 base, V lost 0 bases, and 8 bases had no gene match. The CDR3 is 17 residues long. The germline V gene encodes CDR1 SGHAT and CDR2 FQNNGV. The CDR3 coding sequence is TGTGCCAGCAGCTTAGATCTAATGGCTAGCGGGTCCTACGAGCAGTACTTC. As protein: CASSLDLMASGSYEQYF.

The chain couples TRBV19 to TRBJ2-5, with D possibly matching TRBD2 (6 bases). The germline CDR1 and CDR2 sequences are LNHDA and SQIVND (reference sequence). V gave up 9 bases and J gave up 2 bases, with 19 bases separating them. The CDR3 extends over 15 amino acids. CDR3 region: CASSPGRGRQETQYF. The CDR3 DNA reads as TGTGCCAGCAGTCCCGGCCGGGGGAGGCAAGAGACCCAGTACTTC.

V is TRBV5-8 and J is TRBJ2-5, with a weak D call TRBD1 (7 bases). The CDR3 loop spans 16 amino acids. Per germline, CDR1 SGHTS and CDR2 YDEGEE. V was cut by 4 bases and J by 1 base, with 17 bases left in between. This CDR3 reads CASSTGGGWSQETQYF. DNA of the CDR3: TGTGCCAGCAGCACCGGAGGGGGCTGGAGCCAAGAGACCCAGTACTTC. The complete variable domain, with remaining parts taken from reference TRBV5-8 and TRBJ2-5, reads EAGVTQSPTHLIKTRGQQATLRCSPISGHTSVYWYQQALGLGLQFLLWYDEGEERNRGNFPPRFSGRQFPNYSSELNVNALELEDSALYLCASSTGGGWSQETQYFGPGTRLLVL.

This chain uses TRBV5-5 with TRBJ2-6; the D is unclear. Trimming removed 0 bases at V and 0 bases at J, with 16 bases between. This CDR3 comprises 19 residues. Germline-derived CDR1 and CDR2 are SGHKS and YYEKEE (reference sequence). As DNA, the CDR3 is TGTGCCAGCAGCTTGGGACGCCAGGCCCCTCGCTCTGGGGCCAACGTCCTGACTTTC. Its protein product is CASSLGRQAPRSGANVLTF.

The gene calls are TRBV7-3 and TRBJ2-5; 10 bases map to TRBD2. The CDR3 spans 15 residues. V trimming: 5 bases; J trimming: 2 bases; junction bases outside the gene matches: 5. The V gene's germline CDR1 is SGHTA and CDR2 FQGTGA. CDR3 in amino acids: CASSQAGGIQETQYF. DNA for the CDR3: TGTGCCAGCAGCCAAGCGGGGGGGATTCAAGAGACCCAGTACTTC.

The chain carries TRBV5-4 and TRBJ2-1, with D maybe TRBD2 (5 bases). The CDR3 consists of 14 residues. Germline lookup yields CDR1 SGHNT and CDR2 YYREEE (reference sequence). V was pared by 1 base and J by 2 bases, with 7 bases between. The DNA of the CDR3 is TGTGCCAGCAGCTTGTCCGGGACCTACAATGAGCAGTTCTTC. Protein product: CASSLSGTYNEQFF.

The chain recombines TRBV5-1 with TRBJ2-7; the D gene is possibly TRBD1 (6 bases). The CDR3 is 14 residues long. Germline V gene data show CDR1 as SGHRS and CDR2 as YFSETQ. V was clipped by 8 bases and J by 6 bases, with 21 bases between them. The CDR3 nucleotides read TGCGCCAGGAGGGAGTGGGGGCGGCCTGGCGAGCAGTACTTC. This codes for CARREWGRPGEQYF.

The V and J genes are TRBV19 and TRBJ2-1, with 11 bases that match TRBD2. This CDR3 has 17 residues. Germline V gene lookup returns CDR1 LNHDA and CDR2 SQIVND (reference sequence). V lost 5 bases, J lost 6 bases, and 12 bases stayed unmatched. Here the CDR3 DNA reads TGTGCCAGTAGTTATAGCGGGGGGGCTGATTTTTTCAATGAGCAGTTCTTC. Protein: CASSYSGGADFFNEQFF.

The V gene is TRBV19, the J gene TRBJ1-2; D is undetermined. Trimming took off 4 bases at V and 8 bases at J, with 11 bases between the two ends. CDR1 and CDR2 (germline): LNHDA, SQIVND (reference sequence). The CDR3 loop spans 12 amino acids. The CDR3 here is CASSTWTRGYTF. The CDR3 DNA is TGTGCCAGTAGTACTTGGACTCGGGGCTACACCTTC.

The chain links TRBV14 to TRBJ2-2, with TRBD2 matching over 8 bases. V shed 4 bases, J shed 1 base, and the junction held 2 bases outside the gene matches. The CDR3 length is 15 residues. Germline lookup yields CDR1 SGHDN and CDR2 FVKESK. In DNA form, the CDR3 reads TGTGCCAGCAGCCCCCTAGCGGGGAACACCGGGGAGCTGTTTTTT. Encoded protein: CASSPLAGNTGELFF.

The V and J genes are TRBV7-2 and TRBJ1-6; D is undetermined. V gave up 6 bases and J gave up 5 bases, with 11 bases separating them. This CDR3 spans 14 amino acids. CDR1 is SGHTA and CDR2 is FQGNSA in the germline V gene. The CDR3 coding sequence is TGTGCCAGCAGTCCCGCGAGGGATAATTCACCCCTCCACTTT. Its translation: CASSPARDNSPLHF.

The chain combines TRBV27 with TRBJ2-2; D is ambiguous. Looked up from germline, CDR1 is MNHEY and CDR2 is SMNVEV (reference sequence). CDR3 length: 15 residues. Trimming cost V 5 bases and J 0 bases, with 10 bases left between them. The CDR3 DNA is TGTGCCAGCAGTCCGACTTACCCGAACACCGGGGAGCTGTTTTTT. Translating gives CASSPTYPNTGELFF.

This chain connects TRBV6-5 to TRBJ2-1; D unclear. CDR3 length: 14 residues. The V gene's germline CDR1 is MNHEY and CDR2 SVGAGI. V was cut by 6 bases and J by 5 bases, with 14 bases left in between. CDR3 sequence (DNA): TGTGCCAGCAGGAAGACGGGTAGAAACAATGAGCAGTTCTTC. Amino acid sequence: CASRKTGRNNEQFF.

This clone has just a few counts. The rearrangement uses TRBV6-2 or TRBV6-3 and TRBJ2-2, with 9 nucleotides matching TRBD1. The V gene end was trimmed by 6 bases and the J gene end by 5 bases; junction bases not matched to a gene: 10. The CDR3 extends over 16 amino acids. The V gene's germline CDR1 is MNHEY and CDR2 SVGEGT. This CDR3 reads CASSPWTGEGTGELFF. The CDR3, as DNA: TGTGCCAGCAGCCCTTGGACAGGGGAGGGGACCGGGGAGCTGTTTTTT.

The genes are TRBV3-1 (or the pseudogene TRBV3-2) and TRBJ2-1; weak D call: TRBD2 (6 bases). The V end was cut by 2 bases, the J end by 6 bases, with 8 bases between. The germline gives CDR1 LGHDT, CDR2 YNNKEL (reference sequence). This CDR3 has 13 amino acids. CDR3 loop: CASSQWGVNEQFF. CDR3 nucleotides: TGTGCCAGCAGCCAATGGGGGGTCAATGAGCAGTTCTTC.

V usage is TRBV19 and J usage is TRBJ1-6, with TRBD1 matching 10 bases. After removal of 4 bases from V and 7 bases from J, the junction contained 4 bases not matched to a gene. CDR3 length equals 15 residues. CDR1 and CDR2 (germline): LNHDA, SQIVND (reference sequence). The CDR3 region has the DNA TGTGCCAGTAGTACCGTGGACAGGGGGAATTCACCCCTCCACTTT. Its protein product is CASSTVDRGNSPLHF.

The chain carries TRBV10-1 and TRBJ2-2, with a weak D call TRBD1 (6 bases). V was trimmed by 8 bases and J by 5 bases, leaving 18 bases between them. The CDR3 spans 15 residues. Germline V lookup: CDR1 WNHNN, CDR2 SYGVQD (reference sequence). The chain's CDR3 is CASPTGRIPTGELFF. CDR3 DNA: TGCGCCAGCCCGACAGGCCGAATACCTACCGGGGAGCTGTTTTTT.

Only one count was recorded for this clone. The rearrangement joins TRBV5-1 to TRBJ1-1; D is unresolved. The CDR3 has 14 amino acids. Germline assignment: CDR1 SGHRS and CDR2 YFSETQ. The V and J ends lost 0 bases and 2 bases respectively, with 8 bases between them. DNA for the CDR3: TGCGCCAGCAGCTTGGTATGGTCCAACACTGAAGCTTTCTTT. This sequence encodes CASSLVWSNTEAFF.

The rearrangement uses TRBV12-3 or TRBV12-4 and TRBJ2-5, with D perhaps TRBD1 or TRBD2 (6 bases each). There are 13 residues in the CDR3. The ends were cut back, 10 bases at V and 4 bases at J, with 16 bases in the middle. As DNA, the CDR3 is TGTGCCATCAAATGGGGGGCTGGAGAGACCCAGTACTTC. Amino acid sequence: CAIKWGAGETQYF.

The rearrangement links TRBV7-9 to TRBJ1-4, with D possibly matching TRBD1 (6 bases). With 5 bases removed from V and 2 bases from J, the gap between germline ends came to 12 bases. Looked up from germline, CDR1 is SEHNR and CDR2 is FQNEAQ (reference sequence). CDR3 length equals 15 residues. CDR3 region: CASSRTVLTNEKLFF. CDR3 DNA sequence: TGTGCCAGCAGCCGGACAGTCCTTACTAATGAAAAACTGTTTTTT. The variable domain in full, completed from reference TRBV7-9 and TRBJ1-4, reads DTGVSQNPRHKITKRGQNVTFRCDPISEHNRLYWYRQTLGQGPEFLTYFQNEAQLEKSRLLSDRFSAERPKGSFSTLEIQRTEQGDSAMYLCASSRTVLTNEKLFFGSGTQLSVL.

CDR3 nucleotides: TGTGCCACCAGTAGGGGACAGGCGGGAAACACCATATATTTT. It translates to CATSRGQAGNTIYF. The genes are TRBV15 and TRBJ1-3; 8 bases fit TRBD1. CDR3 length: 14 amino acids. Germline assignment: CDR1 LNHNV and CDR2 YYDKDF (reference sequence). Trimming removed 6 bases from V and 4 bases from J; junction bases left unmatched: 5.

This clone was observed a handful of times. V usage is TRBV3-1 (or the pseudogene TRBV3-2) and J usage is TRBJ2-7; D could derive from TRBD1 or TRBD2 (5 bases each). The germline gives CDR1 LGHDT, CDR2 YNNKEL (reference sequence). Trimming took off 4 bases at V and 3 bases at J, with 22 bases between the two ends. This CDR3 region has 17 residues. CDR3 in amino acids: CASSPSIGVQGGYEQYF. The CDR3, as DNA: TGTGCCAGCAGCCCGTCAATCGGGGTGCAGGGCGGCTACGAGCAGTACTTC.

The chain combines TRBV24-1 with TRBJ1-1; 7 nucleotides match TRBD1. The germline V gene encodes CDR1 KGHDR and CDR2 SFDVKD. The length of the CDR3 is 13 residues. V lost 7 bases to trimming and J lost 4 bases; unmatched junction nucleotides: 5. In DNA form, the CDR3 reads TGTGCCACCAGGGGCGAGGGGGCCACTGAAGCTTTCTTT. Its translation: CATRGEGATEAFF.

This chain joins TRBV6-5 and TRBJ1-2, with D unresolved. CDR3 size: 14 residues. Germline CDR1 and CDR2: MNHEY and SVGAGI. The V gene lost 5 bases and the J gene lost 2 bases, with 12 bases spanning the gap. As DNA, the CDR3 is TGTGCCAGCAGTACTACCCCCTCGAACTATGGCTACACCTTC. This encodes CASSTTPSNYGYTF.

The rearrangement joins TRBV6-1 to TRBJ1-5; tentative D call: TRBD1 (6 bases). This CDR3 region has 13 residues. Germline V gene data show CDR1 as MNHNS and CDR2 as SASEGT. V was pared by 2 bases and J by 13 bases, with 15 bases between. The CDR3: CASSEYPGQPQHF. Written as DNA, the CDR3 is TGTGCCAGCAGTGAATACCCGGGACAACCACAGCATTTT.

This chain joins TRBV25-1 and TRBJ2-2, with TRBD1 identical over 9 bases. V was pared by 5 bases and J by 4 bases, with 8 bases of the junction left unmatched. Germline values: CDR1 MGHDK, CDR2 SYGVNS. The CDR3 sequence is 16 residues long. The CDR3 spells CASSPPGQGATGELFF. The CDR3 nucleotides read TGTGCCAGCAGTCCACCGGGACAGGGCGCCACCGGGGAGCTGTTTTTT.

The chain combines TRBV4-1 with TRBJ2-2, with D uncertain. V was pared by 1 base and J by 4 bases, with 13 bases between. The CDR3 contains 16 residues. CDR1 and CDR2 (germline): MGHRA, YSYEKL. As DNA, the CDR3 is TGCGCCAGCAGCCAAGTCCCGTATCCGGTCACCGGGGAGCTGTTTTTT. Translated, it gives CASSQVPYPVTGELFF.

The chain combines TRBV6-5 with TRBJ2-7, with 8 positions matching TRBD2. This CDR3 has 14 residues. The trim removed 10 bases at V and 0 bases at J, leaving 8 bases unmatched. Germline CDR1 and CDR2: MNHEY and SVGAGI. The CDR3 is CATMGRGASYEQYV. The CDR3 DNA sequence: TGTGCCACAATGGGGCGGGGGGCCTCCTACGAGCAGTACGTC.

The chain has TRBV5-1 and TRBJ2-1; weak D call: TRBD2 (6 bases). Trimming left V 3 bases short and J 4 bases short, with 14 bases between. The CDR3 loop spans 15 amino acids. Germline V gives CDR1 SGHRS, CDR2 YFSETQ. The CDR3 spells CASSSGTPGYNEQFF. The CDR3 DNA sequence: TGCGCCAGCAGCTCAGGGACTCCGGGGTACAATGAGCAGTTCTTC.

The rearrangement links TRBV6-1 to TRBJ2-3, with no clear D. V shed 0 bases and J shed 5 bases, with 0 bases lying between them. This CDR3 is 11 amino acids long. The germline gives CDR1 MNHNS, CDR2 SASEGT. The CDR3 coding sequence is TGTGCCAGCAGTGAAGCAGATACGCAGTATTTT. Residues: CASSEADTQYF.